This TCR beta chain was sequenced during a study of blood T cell repertoires in COVID-19. Only in-frame clones appear in the TCRdb table, and some are missing; sequencing was by immunoSEQ multiplex PCR. The sample consists of 300,000 to 350,000 clones, roughly 90% of them appearing once. V was trimmed by 0 bases and J by 0 bases, leaving 18 bases between them. The CDR3 contains 18 residues. The germline V gene encodes CDR1 SGHRS and CDR2 YFSETQ. The rearrangement links TRBV5-1 to TRBJ2-5, with D tentatively TRBD1 (5 bases). Source material: peripheral blood. This clonotype was obtained from a woman aged 25 to 45 with COVID-19, enrolled during active disease. The CDR3 DNA reads as TGCGCCAGCAGCTTGGCCCAGGGCATCTCCTCGTACCAAGAGACCCAGTACTTC. Amino acids: CASSLAQGISSYQETQYF.